This T cell receptor beta chain was recorded in a study of molecular identifiers for immune sequencing clone quantification. TCRdb redid the calling of the PCR reads with MiXCR, one entry per CDR3 protein. The repertoire consists of tens of thousands of distinct CDR3 sequences, with approximately 17% occurring once and the leading ten covering 7% to 9%. The authors gated naive CD8 T cells as CD8+CD4-CCR7+CD45RA+ for sorting. This clonotype was recorded at least ten times. The target antigen is unknown. The CDR3 totals 15 residues. CDR1 and CDR2 (germline): MDHEN, SYDVKM. The V gene lost 6 bases and the J gene lost 4 bases, with 17 bases spanning the gap. Findings and limits, study-wide: Sizes of clones that are highly expanded could be underestimated (if identical TCR molecules share a barcode). In naive cells, clones above 20 RNA copies held under 1% of molecules, whereas in effector cells they held over 99%.

This clonotype was obtained from a human donor in good health. Some libraries in this study had Jurkat cell RNA spiked in. Material for sequencing was naive CD8+ T cells from blood, with Jurkat cell RNA spiked in. Documented subset: FACS-sorted CD8+CD4-CCR7+CD45RA+ naive T cells. The V and J genes are TRBV28 and TRBJ2-3, with D tentatively TRBD1 or TRBD2 (5 bases each). The CDR3: CASRTFVRGADTQYF. The CDR3 DNA is TGTGCCAGCAGGACTTTTGTGAGGGGCGCAGATACGCAGTATTTT.